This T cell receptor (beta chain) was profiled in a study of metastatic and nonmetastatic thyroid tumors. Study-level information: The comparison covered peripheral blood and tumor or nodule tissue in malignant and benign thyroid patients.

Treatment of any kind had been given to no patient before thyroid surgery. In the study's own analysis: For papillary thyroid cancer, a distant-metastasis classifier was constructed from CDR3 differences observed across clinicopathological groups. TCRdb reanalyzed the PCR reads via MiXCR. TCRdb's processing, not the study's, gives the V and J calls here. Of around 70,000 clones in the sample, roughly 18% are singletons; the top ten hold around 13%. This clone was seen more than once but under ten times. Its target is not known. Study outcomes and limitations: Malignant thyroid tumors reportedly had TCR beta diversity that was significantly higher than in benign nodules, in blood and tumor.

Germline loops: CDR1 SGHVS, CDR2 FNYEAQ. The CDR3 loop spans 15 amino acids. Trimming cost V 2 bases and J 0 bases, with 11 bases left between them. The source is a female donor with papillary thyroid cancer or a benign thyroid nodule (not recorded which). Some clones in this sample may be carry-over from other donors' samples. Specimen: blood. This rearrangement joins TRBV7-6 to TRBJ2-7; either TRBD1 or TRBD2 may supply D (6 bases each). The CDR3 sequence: CASSLTGASSYEQYF. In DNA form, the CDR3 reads TGTGCCAGCAGCTTAACGGGGGCCAGCTCCTACGAGCAGTACTTC.